This T cell receptor beta chain was sequenced during a study of neurological immune-mediated disorders. The time point here: longitudinal time-point 1 (baseline). From 2 million PBMCs stored at -80 C, the unsorted libraries were generated. Study outcomes and limitations: Private repertoires in all groups were suggested by the absence of shared CDR3 amino acid sequences among expanded clones across subjects.

This CDR3 spans 15 amino acids. Germline CDR1 MNHEY, CDR2 SVGAGI. The V gene lost 4 bases and the J gene lost 3 bases, with 15 bases spanning the gap. TCRdb used MiXCR to reprocess the 5' RACE reads, holding one entry per CDR3 protein. This table holds some 60,000 distinct CDR3 sequences, about 10% found once. This clonotype was counted at least ten times. Its antigen is still unknown. The sequence came from a male donor with HTLV-1-associated myelopathy (HAM/TSP). This sequence joins TRBV6-5 and TRBJ1-1; no clear D. The sequenced sample consisted of PBMCs. In nucleotides, the CDR3 is TGTGCCAGCAGTTCCCCTTATCGAGGAGACACTGAAGCTTTCTTT. It specifies CASSSPYRGDTEAFF.